This T cell receptor beta chain emerged from a study of identical twins. Trimming stripped 4 bases from V and 5 bases from J, with 18 bases between. Germline V gene data show CDR1 as SGHVS and CDR2 as FNYEAQ. CDR3 size: 15 residues. Each CDR3 protein is one row after TCRdb ran MiXCR on the 5' RACE reads. The table lists 650,000 to 750,000 distinct CDR3 sequences, around 21% of them singletons. These data also featured in a second study, about T cells expressing NK-cell markers. That publication notes: One observes that, in a handful of donors, these clonotypes were also the leading ones within the CD3+CD56-NKG2C+ fraction.

The sequencing input was PBMCs. The source is a young woman in good health. This chain uses TRBV7-6 with TRBJ2-7; the D call may be TRBD1 or TRBD2 (5 bases each). As DNA, the CDR3 is TGTGCCAGCAGCTCAACCAGGACGGGACGGGACGAGCAGTACTTC. It yields the protein CASSSTRTGRDEQYF.